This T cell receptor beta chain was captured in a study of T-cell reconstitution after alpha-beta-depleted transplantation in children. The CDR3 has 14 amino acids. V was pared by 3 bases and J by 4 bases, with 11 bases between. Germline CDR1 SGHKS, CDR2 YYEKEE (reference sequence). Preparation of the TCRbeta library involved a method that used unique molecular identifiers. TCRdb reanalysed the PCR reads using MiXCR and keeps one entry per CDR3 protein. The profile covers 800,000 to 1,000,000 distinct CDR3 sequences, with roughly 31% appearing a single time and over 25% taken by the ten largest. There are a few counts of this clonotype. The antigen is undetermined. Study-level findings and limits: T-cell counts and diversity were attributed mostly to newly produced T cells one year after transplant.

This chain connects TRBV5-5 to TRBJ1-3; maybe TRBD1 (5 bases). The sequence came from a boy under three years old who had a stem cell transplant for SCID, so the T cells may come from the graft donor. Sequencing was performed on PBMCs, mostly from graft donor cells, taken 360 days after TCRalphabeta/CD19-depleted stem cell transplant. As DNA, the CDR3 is TGTGCCAGCAGCTGGGGGGTAGGAGGAAACACCATATATTTT. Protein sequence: CASSWGVGGNTIYF.